One and the same sample provided the 18 T cell receptor beta chains below, sequenced in a study of T cell responses to AZD1222 COVID-19 vaccine. TCRdb's table, derived via immunoSEQ multiplex PCR, lists solely in-frame clones and lacks some. The sample yields 160,000 or so clones, roughly 90% seen once. Specimen: peripheral blood, collected on day 0 of AZD1222 vaccination. These receptor sequences come from an adult in good health.

This chain uses TRBV7-7 with TRBJ2-5; maybe TRBD1 (6 bases). V was trimmed by 3 bases and J by 7 bases, leaving 12 bases between them. The CDR3 spans 13 residues. Germline V gene lookup returns CDR1 SSHAT and CDR2 FNYEAQ (reference sequence). This CDR3 reads CASSLDLGGTQYF. CDR3 sequence (DNA): TGTGCCAGCAGCTTGGACCTAGGGGGGACCCAGTACTTC. Based on the CDR3 plus reference TRBV7-7 and TRBJ2-5, the full variable domain is GAGVSQSPRYKVTKRGQDVTLRCDPISSHATLYWYQQALGQGPEFLTYFNYEAQPDKSGLPSDRFSAERPEGSISTLTIQRTEQRDSAMYRCASSLDLGGTQYFGPGTRLLVL.

V is TRBV28 and J is TRBJ1-4; D is uncertain. Germline V gene data show CDR1 as MDHEN and CDR2 as SYDVKM. The CDR3 covers 14 residues. V was pared by 5 bases and J by 1 base, with 8 bases between. The CDR3 DNA reads as TGTGCCAGCAGTCGACAACTAACTAATGAAAAACTGTTTTTT. Its protein is CASSRQLTNEKLFF.

This chain connects TRBV3-1 (or the pseudogene TRBV3-2) to TRBJ2-7; D is undetermined. V was clipped by 4 bases and J by 3 bases, with 7 bases between them. The germline V gene has CDR1 LGHDT and CDR2 YNNKEL (reference sequence). The CDR3 consists of 12 residues. The CDR3 bases are TGTGCCAGCAGCCGCTGGGTCTACGAGCAGTACTTC. It yields the protein CASSRWVYEQYF.

This clone appeared a single time. The rearrangement uses TRBV13 and TRBJ2-5, with a tentative D call TRBD2 (6 bases). Between the trimmed V and J ends, which lost 7 bases and 0 bases, there was a span of 15 bases. This CDR3 has 15 residues. Germline loops: CDR1 PRHDT, CDR2 FYEKMQ (reference sequence). As DNA, the CDR3 is TGTGCCAGCACGCCGCGGAGGGAGGACCAAGAGACCCAGTACTTC. Translated, it gives CASTPRREDQETQYF.

J is TRBJ2-7 and V is TRBV9, with D unresolved. V was pared by 0 bases and J by 0 bases, with 10 bases between. The CDR3 runs 15 residues. Germline loops: CDR1 SGDLS, CDR2 YYNGEE. CDR3: CASSVDPRSSYEQYF. CDR3 in DNA: TGTGCCAGCAGCGTAGATCCCCGGAGCTCCTACGAGCAGTACTTC.

V is TRBV7-9 and J is TRBJ2-2; D unclear. The V gene's germline CDR1 is SEHNR and CDR2 FQNEAQ (reference sequence). Trimming cost V 5 bases and J 4 bases, with 5 bases left between them. The CDR3 totals 12 residues. CDR3 DNA: TGTGCCAGCAGCGGGGTCACCGGGGAGCTGTTTTTT. Translating gives CASSGVTGELFF. The entire variable domain, with the rest obtained from reference TRBV7-9 and TRBJ2-2, is as follows: DTGVSQNPRHKITKRGQNVTFRCDPISEHNRLYWYRQTLGQGPEFLTYFQNEAQLEKSRLLSDRFSAERPKGSFSTLEIQRTEQGDSAMYLCASSGVTGELFFGEGSRLTVL.

The chain recombines TRBV28 with TRBJ2-7; D unresolved. The germline V gene has CDR1 MDHEN and CDR2 SYDVKM. The CDR3 spans 15 residues. The V and J ends lost 6 bases and 2 bases respectively, with 17 bases between them. The CDR3 here is CASSPYGPQTYEQYF. CDR3 nucleotides: TGTGCCAGCAGCCCCTATGGCCCCCAGACCTACGAGCAGTACTTC.

This chain connects TRBV3-1 (or the pseudogene TRBV3-2) to TRBJ1-5, with no clear D. The CDR3 has 13 residues. CDR1 is LGHDT, CDR2 YNNKEL, per germline (reference sequence). The V gene lost 0 bases and the J gene lost 9 bases, with 9 bases spanning the gap. CDR3 residues: CASSQDTDPPQHF. In nucleotides, the CDR3 is TGTGCCAGCAGCCAAGATACCGATCCGCCCCAGCATTTT.

The chain has TRBV7-7 and TRBJ2-5; D is ambiguous. Germline-derived CDR1 and CDR2 are SSHAT and FNYEAQ (reference sequence). CDR3 length: 12 residues. The CDR3 protein is CAKRKLQETQYF. In nucleotides, the CDR3 is TGTGCTAAACGGAAACTCCAAGAGACCCAGTACTTC.

This chain links TRBV5-1 with TRBJ2-1; D not certain. CDR1 and CDR2 from the germline V gene are SGHRS and YFSETQ. Trimming cost V 0 bases and J 3 bases, with 10 bases left between them. The CDR3 contains 15 residues. Here the CDR3 DNA reads TGCGCCAGCAGCTTGGCTCCTTTAGACTACAATGAGCAGTTCTTC. It is translated as CASSLAPLDYNEQFF.

This clone was counted once. The V call is TRBV5-3, the J call TRBJ1-3; no definite D call. TRBV5-3 is classed as an ORF, of uncertain function. The CDR3 sequence is 15 residues long. V was clipped by 2 bases and J by 9 bases, with 18 bases between them. CDR3 sequence reads: CARSFPRSGRGTIYF. CDR3 in DNA: TGTGCCAGAAGCTTTCCCAGGTCCGGGCGGGGCACCATATATTTT.

This rearrangement joins TRBV29-1 to TRBJ2-3; no reliable D call. Per germline, CDR1 SQVTM and CDR2 ANQGSEA. CDR3 length: 14 residues. Trimming took off 6 bases at V and 1 base at J, with 14 bases between the two ends. The CDR3 sequence is CSVPRLGRTDTQYF. Here the CDR3 DNA reads TGCAGCGTACCTCGCCTAGGGCGCACAGATACGCAGTATTTT.

V usage is TRBV12-3 or TRBV12-4 and J usage is TRBJ1-1; D remains ambiguous. V was pared by 9 bases and J by 5 bases, with 13 bases between. The CDR3 runs 12 residues. CDR3 sequence: CASLGGYTEAFF. The CDR3 DNA follows: TGTGCCAGTCTTGGCGGTTATACTGAAGCTTTCTTT.

V usage is TRBV4-2 and J usage is TRBJ2-2; TRBD2 matches 8 bases. Germline trimming cut 0 bases from V and 5 bases from J; bases unmatched to any gene: 8. Germline V CDR1 and CDR2: LGHNA, YNFKEQ. CDR3 size: 17 residues. The CDR3 spells CASSQDVGGAVTGELFF. CDR3 DNA sequence: TGTGCCAGCAGCCAAGATGTCGGGGGGGCAGTAACCGGGGAGCTGTTTTTT.

The chain links TRBV6-5 to TRBJ2-6; D remains ambiguous. CDR1 and CDR2 (germline): MNHEY, SVGAGI. V lost 3 bases and J lost 0, with 9 bases in between. The CDR3 spans 16 residues. The CDR3 protein is CASSYDKLSGANVLTF. The CDR3 DNA reads TGTGCCAGCAGTTATGACAAGCTCTCTGGGGCCAACGTCCTGACTTTC.

The V and J genes are TRBV28 and TRBJ1-2, with TRBD1 identical over 12 bases. CDR1 is MDHEN and CDR2 is SYDVKM in the germline V gene. The J segment lost 7 bases and the V segment lost 4 bases, leaving 1 base of the junction unmatched. CDR3 length equals 13 residues. The CDR3 is CASSSGQGAGYTF. The CDR3 bases are TGTGCCAGCAGTTCGGGACAGGGGGCTGGCTACACCTTC.

The CDR3 loop reads CASSRTGLANVLTF. The CDR3 coding sequence is TGTGCCAGCAGCCGGACAGGGTTGGCCAACGTCCTGACTTTC. The gene calls are TRBV6-6 and TRBJ2-6; TRBD1 matches at 8 bases. V dropped 6 bases and J dropped 6; count of bases not matched to a gene: 4. The CDR3 loop spans 14 amino acids. Germline values: CDR1 MNHNY, CDR2 SVGAGI (reference sequence).

The rearrangement joins TRBV5-1 to TRBJ2-7; a weak D match, TRBD2 (5 bases). Germline CDR1 and CDR2: SGHRS and YFSETQ. Trimming shortened V by 1 base and J by 5 bases, and 16 bases separated the two germline ends. The CDR3 is 15 amino acids. The CDR3 DNA is TGCGCCAGCAGCTTGAGCGGTTTACCTTCCAACGAGCAGTACTTC. This translates into CASSLSGLPSNEQYF.